Listed below are T cell receptor beta chains from one sample, sequenced in a study of identical twins. One entry per CDR3 protein results from TCRdb running MiXCR on the 5' RACE reads. The repertoire holds about 150,000 distinct CDR3 sequences, with under 4.5% as singletons. Sequencing was done on a sample of memory T cells sorted from blood. These receptors all come from a man aged 18 to 29 in good health. The CDR3 runs from the conserved cysteine through the conserved F or W.

TRBV11-3	TRBJ2-2	CASSLVLAGDTGELFF
TRBV6-2/TRBV6-3	TRBJ2-3	CASSYPGTSGHTDTQYF
TRBV4-3	TRBJ2-3	CASSQGGGRAGLGTDTQYF
TRBV5-1	TRBJ2-5	CASSFSTRRKETQYF
TRBV20-1	TRBJ2-7	CSASRSGYEQYF
TRBV6-4	TRBJ1-2	CASSDFPGVNYGYTF
TRBV7-9	TRBJ2-3	CASSATGTSGRDTQYF
TRBV3-1	TRBJ1-2	CASSLRQAANYGYTF
TRBV12-3/TRBV12-4	TRBJ2-7	CASSPGDRGIYEQYF
TRBV11-2	TRBJ2-4	CASGGGGNIQYF
TRBV5-1	TRBJ2-3	CASSLEVTGTDTQYF
TRBV3-1	TRBJ2-1	CASSRDFSSYNEQFF
TRBV9	TRBJ2-3	CASKGDLAPSSTQYF
TRBV7-2	TRBJ2-6	CASSLYAGANVLTF
TRBV7-9	TRBJ2-7	CASSVRTEYEQYF
TRBV6-1	TRBJ1-1	CASSPGGFKNTEAFF
TRBV13	TRBJ2-2	CASTPRAHTGELFF
TRBV5-1	TRBJ2-7	CASSPQVGGSYEQYF